A selection of T cell receptor beta chains follows, all from one sample in a study of blood T cell repertoires in COVID-19. The protocol was immunoSEQ multiplex PCR, while the TCRdb copy is restricted to in-frame clones and leaves out a portion. The sample lists around 87,000 clones, 80% to 90% occurring once. The specimen was peripheral blood. The receptors were gathered from a man aged 50-59 years with acute or convalescent COVID-19. The conserved cysteine and the conserved F or W are not part of the CDR3 here.

j_gene	v_gene	CDR3aa
TRBJ2-1	TRBV5-4	ASSLSRGRNNEQF
TRBJ2-3	TRBV7-3	ASSPGRRTDTQY
TRBJ2-1	TRBV7-2	ASSLVLAGGPAEQF
TRBJ1-2	TRBV20-1	SGQGFYGYT
TRBJ1-2	TRBV5-4	ASSLPRGGYGYT
TRBJ1-1	TRBV19	ASSTNRERPDTEAF
TRBJ1-2	TRBV27	ASSSGQDLYYGYT
TRBJ1-2	TRBV30	AWKLRDRFGGYT
TRBJ1-2	TRBV14	ASSPNFRVGYGYT
TRBJ2-1	TRBV19	ASSMKVAGGRNEQF
TRBJ2-2	TRBV7-3	ASSPPGQNTGELF
TRBJ2-1	TRBV2	ASSEGPDNEQF
TRBJ2-5	TRBV6-6	ASSYRGGETQY
TRBJ1-5	TRBV19	ASSGTGNQPQH
TRBJ1-1	TRBV15	ATSNRGGTEAF
TRBJ1-5	TRBV28	ASFPGQTSRPQH
TRBJ1-3	TRBV9	ASSAPGQGESGNTIY
TRBJ1-2	TRBV6-5	ASRPNRDGYYGYT
TRBJ1-2	TRBV3-1/TRBV3-2	ASSQVVGQGQWA
TRBJ1-1	TRBV19	ASSWNRGLVAEAF
TRBJ2-6	TRBV2	ASSDRMGSLSGANVLT
TRBJ2-2	TRBV7-3	ASSAGQGNTGELF
TRBJ1-6	TRBV6-5	ASSSTAQTNSPLH
TRBJ1-3	TRBV6-5	ASLTANSGNTIY
TRBJ1-2	TRBV29-1	SVGTNNYGYT
TRBJ2-3	TRBV30	AWSGDSGGSTDTQY
TRBJ2-5	TRBV2	ASTPTSGALNQY
TRBJ2-7	TRBV30	AWSVLAGGIGEQY
TRBJ1-2	TRBV9	ASSEGGAQSLYGYT
TRBJ1-1	TRBV19	ASTRWGRGEAF
TRBJ2-1	TRBV6-4	ASSVEGGNEQF
TRBJ2-7	TRBV19	ASSTGLAGSYEQY
TRBJ1-2	TRBV5-6	ASSLASYSYGYT
TRBJ1-1	TRBV12-5	ASGLVAGGRAF
TRBJ2-1	TRBV7-3	ASSLIYRTGVTYNEQF
TRBJ2-3	TRBV7-3	ASSPRGVGADTQY
TRBJ1-2	TRBV29-1	SFIGAGHIGYT
TRBJ1-4	TRBV19	ASSMGYRTNEKLF
TRBJ2-2	TRBV5-1	ASSSQGPTGELF
TRBJ1-3	TRBV6-5	ASSRTGGNTIY
TRBJ2-2	TRBV29-1	SVGSAATELF
TRBJ2-4	TRBV5-1	ATRQGLENIQY
TRBJ1-5	TRBV19	ASSISGGNQPQH
TRBJ1-6	TRBV6-4	ASSDTYRGYNSPLH
TRBJ1-2	TRBV23-1	ASSQLKYRDSSNYGYT
TRBJ1-1	TRBV11-2	ASSRDRVREAF
TRBJ2-5	TRBV5-1	ASREFGGRSETQY
TRBJ2-2	TRBV23-1	ASSPPTRQGLRELF
TRBJ1-1	TRBV7-3	ASSPGGRSSRTEAF
TRBJ2-1	TRBV27	ASSYRQGYYNEQF